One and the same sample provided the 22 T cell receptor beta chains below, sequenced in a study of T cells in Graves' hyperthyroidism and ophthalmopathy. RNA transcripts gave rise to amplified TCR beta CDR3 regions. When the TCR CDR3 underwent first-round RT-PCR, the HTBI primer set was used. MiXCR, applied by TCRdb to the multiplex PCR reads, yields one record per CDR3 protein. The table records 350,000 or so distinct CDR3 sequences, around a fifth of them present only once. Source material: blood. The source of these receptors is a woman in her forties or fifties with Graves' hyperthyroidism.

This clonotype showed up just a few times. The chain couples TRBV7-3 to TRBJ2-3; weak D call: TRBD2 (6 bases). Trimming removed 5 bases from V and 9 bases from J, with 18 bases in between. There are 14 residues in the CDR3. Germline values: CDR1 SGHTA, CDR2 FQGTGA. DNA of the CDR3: TGTGCCAGCAGCCCTAGTCGACTAGATGGGACGCAGTATTTT. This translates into CASSPSRLDGTQYF.

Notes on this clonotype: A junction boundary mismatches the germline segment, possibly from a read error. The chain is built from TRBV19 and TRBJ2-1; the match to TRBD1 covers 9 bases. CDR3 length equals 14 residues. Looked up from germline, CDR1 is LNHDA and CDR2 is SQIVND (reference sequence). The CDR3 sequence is CPSSILGQGNEQFF. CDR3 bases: TGTCCCAGTAGTATCCTCGGACAGGGGAATGAGCAGTTCTTC.

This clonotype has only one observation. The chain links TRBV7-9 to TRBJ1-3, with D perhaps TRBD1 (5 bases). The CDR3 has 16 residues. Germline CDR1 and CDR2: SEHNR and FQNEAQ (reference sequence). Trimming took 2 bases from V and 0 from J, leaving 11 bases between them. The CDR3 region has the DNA TGTGCCAGCAGCTTAAGGGGACGGTCCTCTGGAAACACCATATATTTT. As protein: CASSLRGRSSGNTIYF.

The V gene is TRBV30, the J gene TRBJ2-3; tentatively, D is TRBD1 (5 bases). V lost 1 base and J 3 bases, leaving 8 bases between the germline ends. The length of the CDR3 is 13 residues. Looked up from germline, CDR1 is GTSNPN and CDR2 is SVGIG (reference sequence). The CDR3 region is CAWSEQDTDTQYF. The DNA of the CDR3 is TGTGCCTGGAGTGAACAGGATACAGATACGCAGTATTTT.

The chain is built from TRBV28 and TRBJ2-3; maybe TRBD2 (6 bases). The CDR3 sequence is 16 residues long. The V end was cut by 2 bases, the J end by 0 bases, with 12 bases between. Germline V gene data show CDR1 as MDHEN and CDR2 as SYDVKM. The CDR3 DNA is TGTGCCAGCAGTTTAAACAGCGGGCCTAGCACAGATACGCAGTATTTT. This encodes CASSLNSGPSTDTQYF.

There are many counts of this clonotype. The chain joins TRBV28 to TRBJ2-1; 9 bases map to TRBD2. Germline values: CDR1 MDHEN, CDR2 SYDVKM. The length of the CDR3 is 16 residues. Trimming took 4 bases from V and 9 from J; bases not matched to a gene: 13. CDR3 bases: TGTGCCAGCAGTTCTCCGGGACTAGCCCCGAAAGGTGAGCAGTTCTTC. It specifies CASSSPGLAPKGEQFF.

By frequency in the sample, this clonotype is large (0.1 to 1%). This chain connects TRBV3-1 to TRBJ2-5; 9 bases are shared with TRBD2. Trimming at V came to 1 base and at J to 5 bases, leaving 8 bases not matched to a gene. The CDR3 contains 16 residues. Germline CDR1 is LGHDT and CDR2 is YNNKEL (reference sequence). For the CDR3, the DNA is TGTGCCAGCAGCCAAGCCTCGGGACTAGCAGGGGAGACCCAGTACTTC. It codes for CASSQASGLAGETQYF.

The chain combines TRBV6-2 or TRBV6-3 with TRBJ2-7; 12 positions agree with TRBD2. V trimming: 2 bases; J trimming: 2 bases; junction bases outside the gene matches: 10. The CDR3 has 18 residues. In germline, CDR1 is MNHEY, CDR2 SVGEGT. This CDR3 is CASSYGSSGRAGAYEQYF. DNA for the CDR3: TGTGCCAGCAGTTACGGATCTAGCGGGAGGGCCGGGGCCTACGAGCAGTACTTC.

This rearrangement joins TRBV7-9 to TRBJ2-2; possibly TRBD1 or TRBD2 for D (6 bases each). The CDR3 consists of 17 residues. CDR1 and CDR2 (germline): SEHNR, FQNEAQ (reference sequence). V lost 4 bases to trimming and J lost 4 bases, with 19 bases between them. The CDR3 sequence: CASSSNRFRGPTGELFF. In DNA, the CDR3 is TGTGCCAGCAGCTCAAACCGTTTTCGGGGGCCCACCGGGGAGCTGTTTTTT. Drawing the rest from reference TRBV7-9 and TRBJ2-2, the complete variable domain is DTGVSQNPRHKITKRGQNVTFRCDPISEHNRLYWYRQTLGQGPEFLTYFQNEAQLEKSRLLSDRFSAERPKGSFSTLEIQRTEQGDSAMYLCASSSNRFRGPTGELFFGEGSRLTVL.

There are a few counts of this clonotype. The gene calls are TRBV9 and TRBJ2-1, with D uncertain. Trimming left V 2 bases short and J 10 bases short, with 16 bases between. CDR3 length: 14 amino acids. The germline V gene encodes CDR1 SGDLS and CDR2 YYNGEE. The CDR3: CASSVEEAAFEQFF. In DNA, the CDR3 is TGTGCCAGCAGCGTTGAAGAGGCGGCGTTCGAGCAGTTCTTC.

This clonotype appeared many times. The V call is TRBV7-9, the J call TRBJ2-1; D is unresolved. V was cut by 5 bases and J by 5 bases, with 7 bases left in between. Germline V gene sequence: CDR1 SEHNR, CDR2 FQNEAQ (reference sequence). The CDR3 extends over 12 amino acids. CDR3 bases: TGTGCCAGCAGCACTACTAACAATGAGCAGTTCTTC. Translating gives CASSTTNNEQFF.

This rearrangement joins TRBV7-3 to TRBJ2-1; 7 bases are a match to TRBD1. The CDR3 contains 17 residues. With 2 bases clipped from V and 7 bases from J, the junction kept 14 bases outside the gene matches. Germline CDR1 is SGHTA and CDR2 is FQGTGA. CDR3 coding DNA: TGTGCCAGCAGCTTAGGAAGGGGGCGCGAAAATGAGAATGAGCAGTTCTTC. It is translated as CASSLGRGRENENEQFF.

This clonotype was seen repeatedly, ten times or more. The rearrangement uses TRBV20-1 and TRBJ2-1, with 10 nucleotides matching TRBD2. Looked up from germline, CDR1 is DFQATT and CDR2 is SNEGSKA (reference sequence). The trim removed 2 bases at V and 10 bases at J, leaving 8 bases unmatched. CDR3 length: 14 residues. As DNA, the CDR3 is TGCAGTGCTAGAAGGCTAGCGGGAGTAATAGAGCAGTTCTTC. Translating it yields CSARRLAGVIEQFF.

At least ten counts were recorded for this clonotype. CDR3 in DNA: TGTGCCGCTTGGACAGGGCGCTATGGCTACACCTTC. This encodes CAAWTGRYGYTF. The V call is TRBV27, the J call TRBJ1-2; 8 positions match TRBD1. The junction had 6 bases not matched to a gene; V was cut back by 11 bases and J by 4 bases. The CDR3 has 12 amino acids. Germline lookup yields CDR1 MNHEY and CDR2 SMNVEV (reference sequence).

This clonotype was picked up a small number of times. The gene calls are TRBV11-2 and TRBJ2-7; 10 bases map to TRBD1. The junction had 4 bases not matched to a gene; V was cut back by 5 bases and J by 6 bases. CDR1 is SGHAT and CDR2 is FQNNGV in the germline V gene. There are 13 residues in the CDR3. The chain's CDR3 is CASSQGQGLEQYF. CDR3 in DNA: TGTGCCAGCAGCCAGGGACAGGGGCTCGAGCAGTACTTC.

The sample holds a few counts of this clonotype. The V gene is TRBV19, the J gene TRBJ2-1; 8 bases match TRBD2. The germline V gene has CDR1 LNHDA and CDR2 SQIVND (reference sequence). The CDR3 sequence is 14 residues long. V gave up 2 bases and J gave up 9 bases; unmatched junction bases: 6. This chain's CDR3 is CASSIIAGRSEQFF. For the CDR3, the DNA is TGTGCCAGTAGTATAATAGCGGGACGGAGTGAGCAGTTCTTC.

CDR3 DNA sequence: TGTGCCACCAGTGATGGGGATTTTTCGGGTACAGATACGCAGTATTTT. As protein: CATSDGDFSGTDTQYF. This chain uses TRBV24-1 with TRBJ2-3, with D unclear. V shed 3 bases and J shed 3 bases, with 15 bases lying between them. The CDR3 runs to 16 residues. Germline V CDR1 and CDR2: KGHDR, SFDVKD.

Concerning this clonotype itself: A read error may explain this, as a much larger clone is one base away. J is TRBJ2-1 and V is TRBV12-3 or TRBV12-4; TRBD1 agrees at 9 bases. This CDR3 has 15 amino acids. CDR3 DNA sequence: TGTGCCGGCAGTTTGAGACAGGGGGACTACAATGAGCAGTTCTTC. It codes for CAGSLRQGDYNEQFF.

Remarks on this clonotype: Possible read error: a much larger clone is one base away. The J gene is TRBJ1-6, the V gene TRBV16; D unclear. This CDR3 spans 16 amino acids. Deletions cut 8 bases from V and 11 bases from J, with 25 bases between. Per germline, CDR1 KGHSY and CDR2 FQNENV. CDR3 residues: CASGPRTEAREAPLHF. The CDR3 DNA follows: TGTGCCAGCGGCCCTCGGACGGAGGCTCGGGAGGCACCCCTCCACTTT.

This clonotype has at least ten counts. CDR3 nucleotide sequence: TGTGCCAGCAGCCCGGACAGAACACCCTACAATGAGCAGTTCTTC. Residues: CASSPDRTPYNEQFF. The rearrangement uses TRBV5-6 and TRBJ2-1; perhaps TRBD1 as D (6 bases). V lost 4 bases to trimming and J lost 2 bases, with 13 bases between them. This CDR3 has 15 residues. Germline V gives CDR1 SGHDT, CDR2 YYEEEE.

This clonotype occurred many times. DNA of the CDR3: TGCGCCAGCAGCTTGGAAGGGGGCTCGAGTGAAAAACTGTTTTTT. Translating it yields CASSLEGGSSEKLFF. This chain links TRBV5-1 with TRBJ1-4; 7 bases agree with TRBD1. This CDR3 has 15 amino acids. CDR1 and CDR2 (germline): SGHRS, YFSETQ. Losses at the gene ends were 0 bases for V and 7 bases for J; bases not matched to a gene: 6.

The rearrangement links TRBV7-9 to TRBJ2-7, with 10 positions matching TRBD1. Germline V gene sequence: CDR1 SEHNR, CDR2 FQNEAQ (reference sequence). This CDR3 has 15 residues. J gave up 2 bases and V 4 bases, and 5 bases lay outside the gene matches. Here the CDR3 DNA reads TGTGCCAGCAGCTGGGGGACAGGGGTCCCCTACGAGCAGTACTTC. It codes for CASSWGTGVPYEQYF.